The T cell receptor beta chain under discussion was sequenced for a study of breast tumors, draining lymph nodes, adjacent tissues. Study findings and constraints: Data fit most tumor T cells coming from lymph node, expanding in tumor.

This clonotype was recorded at least ten times. Its antigen is currently unknown. Breast cancer patients provided tissue from their axillary draining lymph nodes. CDR1 MDHEN and CDR2 SYDVKM come from the germline V gene. The length of the CDR3 is 14 residues. V was clipped by 5 bases and J by 2 bases, with 12 bases between them. Each CDR3 protein is one row after TCRdb ran MiXCR on the multiplex PCR reads. The sample records approximately 280,000 distinct CDR3 sequences, 30% to 35% being singletons. The sequencing sample was made of axillary lymph node tissue. This sequence joins TRBV28 and TRBJ1-2; possibly TRBD1 for D (6 bases). The receptor was isolated from a female donor with breast cancer. Some clones in this sample may be carry-over from other donors' samples. The CDR3 coding sequence is TGTGCCAGCAGTAGAGACAGGCTAAACTATGGCTACACCTTC. Translated, it gives CASSRDRLNYGYTF.